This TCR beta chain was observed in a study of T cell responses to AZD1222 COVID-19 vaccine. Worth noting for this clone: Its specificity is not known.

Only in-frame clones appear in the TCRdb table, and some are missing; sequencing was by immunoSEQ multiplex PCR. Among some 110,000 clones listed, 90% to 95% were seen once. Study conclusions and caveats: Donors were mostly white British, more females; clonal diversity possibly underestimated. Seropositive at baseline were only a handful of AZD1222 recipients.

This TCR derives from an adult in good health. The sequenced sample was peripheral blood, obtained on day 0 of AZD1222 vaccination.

The CDR3 here is CASRPTSSYEQYF. In DNA form, the CDR3 reads TGTGCCAGCAGGCCGACTAGCTCCTACGAGCAGTACTTC. The rearrangement joins TRBV12-3 or TRBV12-4 to TRBJ2-7; tentatively, D is TRBD2 (6 bases). V lost 6 bases to trimming and J lost 0 bases, with 9 bases between them. The CDR3 length is 13 residues.